This T cell receptor beta chain was recorded in a study of blood T cells in healthy people across ages. Each sample had at least 6 million PBMCs isolated. Comment on this clonotype: Its specificity is unknown.

Broader study findings: Older age coincided with a roughly linear decline in TCR beta diversity per million T cells. Whereas aged donors had fewer naive CD4+ cells, long-lived donors had more of them and higher diversity. Diversity estimated from one million T cells was considered an underestimate.

The V and J ends lost 0 bases and 7 bases respectively, with 9 bases between them. The CDR3 runs 13 residues. Germline CDR1 LNHNV, CDR2 YYDKDF (reference sequence). The use of a sample-barcoded 5' primer and a J-beta primer mix characterized a second PCR of 7 to 11 cycles. TCRdb independently ran MiXCR on the 5' RACE reads; one entry per CDR3 protein. The data show roughly 1.9 million distinct CDR3 sequences, with around 40% seen just once and under 30% held by the top ten. The specimen was blood. The receptor comes from a human donor in good health. J is TRBJ1-2 and V is TRBV15; D ambiguous. The CDR3 loop reads CATSREGGFGYTF. The CDR3 nucleotides are TGTGCCACCAGCAGAGAGGGAGGTTTTGGCTACACCTTC.